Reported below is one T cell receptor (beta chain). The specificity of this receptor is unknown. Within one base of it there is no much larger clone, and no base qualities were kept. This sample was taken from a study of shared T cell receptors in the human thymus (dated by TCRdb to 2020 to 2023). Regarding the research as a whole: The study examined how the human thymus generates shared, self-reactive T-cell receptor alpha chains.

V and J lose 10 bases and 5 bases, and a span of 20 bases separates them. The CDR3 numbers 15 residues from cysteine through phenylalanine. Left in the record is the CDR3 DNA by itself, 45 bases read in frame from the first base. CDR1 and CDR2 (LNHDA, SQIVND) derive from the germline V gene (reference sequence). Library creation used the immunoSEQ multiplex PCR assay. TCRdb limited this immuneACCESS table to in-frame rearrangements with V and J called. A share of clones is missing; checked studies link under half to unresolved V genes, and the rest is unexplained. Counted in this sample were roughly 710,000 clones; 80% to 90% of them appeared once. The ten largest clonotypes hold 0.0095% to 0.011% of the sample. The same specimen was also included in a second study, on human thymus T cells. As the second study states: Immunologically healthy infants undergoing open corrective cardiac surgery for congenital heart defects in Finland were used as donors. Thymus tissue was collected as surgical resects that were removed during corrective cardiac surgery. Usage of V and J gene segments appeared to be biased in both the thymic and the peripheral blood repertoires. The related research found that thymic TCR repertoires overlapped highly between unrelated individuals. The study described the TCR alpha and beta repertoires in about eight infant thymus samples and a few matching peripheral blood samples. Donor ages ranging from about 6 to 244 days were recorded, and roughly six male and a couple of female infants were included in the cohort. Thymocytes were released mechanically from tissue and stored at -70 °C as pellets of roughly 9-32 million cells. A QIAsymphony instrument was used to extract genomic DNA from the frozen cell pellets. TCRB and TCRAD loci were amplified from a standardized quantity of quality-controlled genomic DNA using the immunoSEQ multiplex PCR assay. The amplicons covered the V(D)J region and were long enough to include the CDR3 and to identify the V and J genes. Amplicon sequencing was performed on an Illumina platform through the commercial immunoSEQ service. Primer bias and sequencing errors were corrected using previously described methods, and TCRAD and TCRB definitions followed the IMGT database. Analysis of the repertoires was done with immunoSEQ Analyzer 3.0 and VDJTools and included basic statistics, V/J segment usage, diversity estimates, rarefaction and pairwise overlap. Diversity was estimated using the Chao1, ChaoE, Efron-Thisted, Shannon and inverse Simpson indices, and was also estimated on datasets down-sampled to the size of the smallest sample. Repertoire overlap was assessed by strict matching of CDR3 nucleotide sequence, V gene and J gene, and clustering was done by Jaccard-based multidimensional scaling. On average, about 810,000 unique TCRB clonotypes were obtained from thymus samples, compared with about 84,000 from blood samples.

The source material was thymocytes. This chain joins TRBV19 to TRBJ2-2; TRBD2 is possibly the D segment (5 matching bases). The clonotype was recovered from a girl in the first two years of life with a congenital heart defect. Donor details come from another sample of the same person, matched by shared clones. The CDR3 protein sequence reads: CATRRRGLWTGELFF. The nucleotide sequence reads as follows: TGTGCCACCCGGAGGAGAGGTCTTTGGACCGGGGAGCTGTTTTTT. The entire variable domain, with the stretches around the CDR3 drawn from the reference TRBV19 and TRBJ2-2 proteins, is DGGITQSPKYLFRKEGQNVTLSCEQNLNHDAMYWYRQDPGQGLRLIYYSQIVNDFQKGDIAEGYSVSREKKESFPLTVTSAQKNPTAFYLCATRRRGLWTGELFFGEGSRLTVL.